Only one count was recorded for the clone carrying this T cell receptor (beta chain). The antigen is undetermined. This table comes from immunoSEQ multiplex PCR, and its TCRdb copy is limited to in-frame clones, with some not included. The table includes 68,000 or so clones, roughly two thirds detected once. Germline loops: CDR1 SGHRS, CDR2 YFSETQ. After removal of 0 bases from V and 4 bases from J, the junction contained 5 bases not matched to a gene. This CDR3 is 17 amino acids long. The data derive from a study of cytotoxic CD8 clonotypes in ibrutinib-treated CLL. General observations from the study: Shared public clonotypes were rare, and on treatment they either got smaller or stayed the same.

This specimen consisted of PBMCs, obtained after 12 months of ibrutinib treatment. This receptor was identified in a human donor with chronic lymphocytic leukemia. This rearrangement joins TRBV5-1 to TRBJ2-1, with 12 bases lining up with TRBD2. In nucleotides, the CDR3 is TGCGCCAGCAGCTTGGCCCGCGGACTAGCGGGGTACAATGAGCAGTTCTTC. Protein: CASSLARGLAGYNEQFF. Full variable domain (missing parts from reference TRBV5-1 and TRBJ2-1): KAGVTQTPRYLIKTRGQQVTLSCSPISGHRSVSWYQQTPGQGLQFLFEYFSETQRNKGNFPGRFSGRQFSNSRSEMNVSTLELGDSALYLCASSLARGLAGYNEQFFGPGTRLTVL.